The 13 T cell receptor beta chains presented below share a single source sample, sequenced in a study of glioma-infiltrating T cells. The iRepertoire nested amplicon-rescue multiplex PCR amplified TCR alpha and beta CDR3s from RNA. MiXCR, run by TCRdb on the multiplex PCR reads, gives a single entry per CDR3 protein. The sample consists of over 100,000 distinct CDR3 sequences, under 30% of them appearing once. The sample taken for sequencing was glioma tissue, nonneoplastic brain tissue, or PBMCs (not recorded which). The receptors stem from a human donor with low-grade glioma or glioblastoma, undergoing nonglioma brain surgery, or in good health (not recorded which).

Worth noting for this clonotype: Because it lacks the conserved phenylalanine or tryptophan at the end, this CDR3 is likely a read error. The chain couples TRBV28 to TRBJ1-5; D not resolved. The germline V gene has CDR1 MDHEN and CDR2 SYDVKM. This CDR3 comprises 15 residues. The CDR3 coding sequence is TGTGTTAGCAGCTTGTTTAGGTATAGCAATCAGCCCCAGCATTCT. Amino acids: CVSSLFRYSNQPQHS.

The CDR3 sequence is CASSRRDRGNEQFF. CDR3 DNA: TGTGCCAGCAGTCGCCGGGACAGGGGAAATGAGCAGTTCTTC. The chain combines TRBV11-3 with TRBJ2-1; TRBD1 matches at 10 bases. Germline CDR1 and CDR2: SGHNT and YENEEA. CDR3 length equals 14 residues. V was pared by 6 bases and J by 7 bases, with 6 bases of the junction left unmatched.

This clonotype was detected ten times or more. The rearrangement uses TRBV24-1 and TRBJ2-5; D could derive from TRBD1 or TRBD2 (5 bases each). The CDR3 loop spans 15 amino acids. V dropped 3 bases and J dropped 1 base, with 11 bases sitting between them. Germline-derived CDR1 and CDR2 are KGHDR and SFDVKD. The CDR3 reads CATSDGAAGQETQYF. The CDR3 nucleotides are TGTGCCACCAGTGATGGGGCGGCGGGCCAAGAGACCCAGTACTTC.

The rearrangement joins TRBV12-3 or TRBV12-4 to TRBJ1-5; no clear D. The CDR3 length is 17 residues. Trimming pared 4 bases from V and 8 bases from J, leaving 24 bases between. Here the CDR3 reads CASSSPLRDRTNEPQHF. In DNA form, the CDR3 reads TGTGCCAGCAGTTCCCCCTTGCGAGACCGGACGAATGAGCCCCAGCATTTT.

This clonotype occurred many times. The rearrangement uses TRBV7-6 and TRBJ2-3, with 9 bases identical to TRBD1. Germline CDR1 reads SGHVS; CDR2 reads FNYEAQ. The V and J ends lost 1 base and 1 base, in that order; junction bases with no gene match: 6. This CDR3 is 17 amino acids long. CDR3 bases: TGTGCCAGCAGCTTAGTATCGGGACAGGGAGGCACAGATACGCAGTATTTT. This codes for CASSLVSGQGGTDTQYF. The full variable domain, with the rest looked up from reference TRBV7-6 and TRBJ2-3, is GAGVSQSPRYKVTKRGQDVALRCDPISGHVSLYWYRQALGQGPEFLTYFNYEAQQDKSGLPNDRFSAERPEGSISTLTIQRTEQRDSAMYRCASSLVSGQGGTDTQYFGPGTRLTVL.

Written as DNA, the CDR3 is TGTGCCAGCAGTACAAAGGGGAATCAGCCCCAGCATTTT. It encodes CASSTKGNQPQHF. The chain has TRBV12-3 or TRBV12-4 and TRBJ1-5; weak D call: TRBD1 (5 bases). V was shortened by 5 bases and J by 4 bases, with 9 bases between the two germline ends. The CDR3 runs to 13 residues.

The table lists this clonotype with many counts. The genes are TRBV20-1 and TRBJ1-1; no reliable D call. Germline values: CDR1 DFQATT, CDR2 SNEGSKA (reference sequence). The CDR3 loop spans 12 amino acids. The V end was cut by 6 bases, the J end by 5 bases, with 13 bases between. CDR3 residues: CSAPRSGTEAFF. CDR3 DNA sequence: TGCAGTGCCCCGAGAAGTGGGACTGAAGCTTTCTTT.

The chain combines TRBV28 with TRBJ2-5; 7 bases agree with TRBD1. Germline V gene data show CDR1 as MDHEN and CDR2 as SYDVKM. This CDR3 comprises 15 residues. The CDR3 is CVSSLGDRRKETQYF. The CDR3 DNA reads as TGTGTTAGCAGTTTAGGGGACAGACGAAAAGAGACCCAGTACTTC.

To note about this clonotype: A much larger clone differs by one base, so this may be a read error. The chain couples TRBV29-1 to TRBJ1-2, with D unclear. Germline V gene lookup returns CDR1 SQVTM and CDR2 ANQGSEA. The CDR3 runs 9 residues. Written as DNA, the CDR3 is TGCAGCGTGGGAAATGGCTACGCCTTC. As protein: CSVGNGYAF.

This clonotype was seen repeatedly, ten times or more. The V call is TRBV6-2 or TRBV6-3, the J call TRBJ2-1; 8 bases line up with TRBD1. This CDR3 comprises 15 residues. The germline V gene has CDR1 MNHEY and CDR2 SVGEGT. V gave up 4 bases and J gave up 4 bases; unmatched junction bases: 6. CDR3 coding DNA: TGTGCCAGCAGTTTTGACAGGGGCTATTACAATGAGCAGTTCTTC. It is translated as CASSFDRGYYNEQFF.

This clonotype was seen at least ten times. The genes are TRBV28 and TRBJ2-7; TRBD1 aligns across 7 bases. The V segment lost 2 bases and the J segment 2 bases; nucleotides outside the gene matches: 6. CDR1 and CDR2 from the germline V gene are MDHEN and SYDVKM. This CDR3 contains 15 residues. This chain's CDR3 is CASSLGTAYPYEQYF. CDR3 DNA: TGTGCCAGCAGTTTAGGGACAGCGTATCCCTACGAGCAGTACTTC.

This clonotype was observed many times. This sequence joins TRBV6-2 or TRBV6-3 and TRBJ2-6; D perhaps matches TRBD1 (6 bases). The CDR3 has 16 residues. Per the germline V gene, CDR1 is MNHEY and CDR2 is SVGEGT. Trimming took 0 bases from V and 2 from J, leaving 8 bases between them. The CDR3, as DNA: TGTGCCAGCAGTTACTCCCGGACAGCTGGGGCCAACGTCCTGACTTTC. Translating gives CASSYSRTAGANVLTF.

About this clonotype itself: A read error may explain this, as a much larger clone is one base away. This CDR3 is missing its conserved last phenylalanine or tryptophan, likely due to a read error. This chain links TRBV29-1 with TRBJ2-1; D is ambiguous. The V gene's germline CDR1 is SQVTM and CDR2 ANQGSEA. Trimming shortened V by 5 bases and J by 2 bases, and 4 bases separated the two germline ends. The CDR3 loop spans 11 amino acids. CDR3 in DNA: TGCAGCGTTACGGCCTACAATGAGCAGTTCCTC. Translation: CSVTAYNEQFL.